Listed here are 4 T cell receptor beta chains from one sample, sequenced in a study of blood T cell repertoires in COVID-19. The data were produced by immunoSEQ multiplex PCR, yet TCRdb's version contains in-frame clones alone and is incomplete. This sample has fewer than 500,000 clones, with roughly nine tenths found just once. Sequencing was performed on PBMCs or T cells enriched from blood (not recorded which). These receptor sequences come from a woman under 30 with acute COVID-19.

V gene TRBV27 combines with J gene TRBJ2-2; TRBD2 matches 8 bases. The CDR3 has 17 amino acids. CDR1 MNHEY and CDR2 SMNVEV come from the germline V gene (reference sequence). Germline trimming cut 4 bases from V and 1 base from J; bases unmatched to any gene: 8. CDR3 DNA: TGTGCCAGCAGTTCTCCCCGGCTAGCGGGGAACACCGGGGAGCTGTTTTTT. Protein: CASSSPRLAGNTGELFF.

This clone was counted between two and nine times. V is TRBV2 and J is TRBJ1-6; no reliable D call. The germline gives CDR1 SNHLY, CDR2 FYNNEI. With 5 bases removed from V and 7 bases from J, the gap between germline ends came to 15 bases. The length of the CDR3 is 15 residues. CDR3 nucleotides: TGTGCCAGCAGTACGTCCTCCGGCGGGAATTCACCCCTCCACTTT. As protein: CASSTSSGGNSPLHF.

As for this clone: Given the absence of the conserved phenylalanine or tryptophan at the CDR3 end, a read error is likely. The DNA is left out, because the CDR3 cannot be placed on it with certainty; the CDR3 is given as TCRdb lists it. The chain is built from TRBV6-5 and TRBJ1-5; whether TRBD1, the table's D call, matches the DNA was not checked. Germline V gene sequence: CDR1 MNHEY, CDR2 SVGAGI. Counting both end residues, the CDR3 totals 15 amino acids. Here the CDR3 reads CASSYKEQTLRDRSG.

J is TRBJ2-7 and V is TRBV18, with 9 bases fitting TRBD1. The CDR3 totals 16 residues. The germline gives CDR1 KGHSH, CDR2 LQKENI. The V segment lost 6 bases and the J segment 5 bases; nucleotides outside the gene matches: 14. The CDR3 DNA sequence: TGTGCCAGCTCTCTCACCTTCAGACAGGGGGTAAACGAGCAGTACTTC. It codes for CASSLTFRQGVNEQYF.